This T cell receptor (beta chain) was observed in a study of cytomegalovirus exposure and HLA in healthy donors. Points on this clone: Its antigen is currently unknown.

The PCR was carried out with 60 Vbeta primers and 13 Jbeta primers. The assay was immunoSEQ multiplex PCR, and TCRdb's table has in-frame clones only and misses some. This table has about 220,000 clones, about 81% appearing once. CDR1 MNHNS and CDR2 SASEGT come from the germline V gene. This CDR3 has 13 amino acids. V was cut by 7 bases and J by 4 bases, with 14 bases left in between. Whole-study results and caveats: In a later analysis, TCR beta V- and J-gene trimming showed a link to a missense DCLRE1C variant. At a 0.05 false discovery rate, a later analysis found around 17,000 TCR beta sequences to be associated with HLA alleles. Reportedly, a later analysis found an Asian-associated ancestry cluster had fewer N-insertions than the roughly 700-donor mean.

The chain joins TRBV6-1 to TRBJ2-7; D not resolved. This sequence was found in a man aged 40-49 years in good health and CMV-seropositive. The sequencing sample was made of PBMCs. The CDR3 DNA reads TGTGCCAGCACCCCCTTTGGCCAGTACGAGCAGTACTTC. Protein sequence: CASTPFGQYEQYF.